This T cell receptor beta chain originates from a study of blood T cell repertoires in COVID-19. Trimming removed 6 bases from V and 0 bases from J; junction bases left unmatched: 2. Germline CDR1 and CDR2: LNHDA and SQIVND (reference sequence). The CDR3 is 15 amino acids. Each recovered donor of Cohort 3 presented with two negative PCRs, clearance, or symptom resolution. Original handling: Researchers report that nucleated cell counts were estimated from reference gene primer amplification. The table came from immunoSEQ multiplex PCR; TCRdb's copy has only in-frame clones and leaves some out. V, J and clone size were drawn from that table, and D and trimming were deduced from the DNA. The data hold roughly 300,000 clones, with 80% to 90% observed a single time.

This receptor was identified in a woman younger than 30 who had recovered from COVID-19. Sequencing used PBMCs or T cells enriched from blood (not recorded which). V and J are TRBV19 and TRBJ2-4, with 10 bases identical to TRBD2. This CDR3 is CASSGLAVAKNIQYF. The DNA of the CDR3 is TGTGCCAGTAGCGGACTAGCGGTAGCCAAAAACATTCAGTACTTC.